Given below is one TCR beta chain in context. The time point here: blood 2 weeks post-SBRT. Specified treatment: 15 Gy SBRT to primary tumor, nephrectomy 4 weeks later. Serial blood draws occurred at baseline and 2 and 4 weeks post-SBRT. The CDR3 spans 17 residues. Germline CDR1 MNHNS, CDR2 SASEGT. Trimming left V 2 bases short and J 7 bases short, with 21 bases between. The record originates from a study of radiation and T cells in renal cell carcinoma. Assay: immunoSEQ multiplex PCR; the TCRdb copy retains only in-frame clones and omits some. The sample has 150,000 to 190,000 clones; 87% are singletons.

The chain employs TRBV6-1 and TRBJ1-5; the D gene is possibly TRBD1 (5 bases). The sample was blood, taken from a patient whose treatment included radiotherapy and nephrectomy. The receptor comes from a woman aged 45-60 years with renal cell carcinoma. The CDR3 spells CASSELWGMLGGQPQHF. Here the CDR3 DNA reads TGTGCCAGCAGTGAATTGTGGGGGATGCTGGGAGGACAGCCCCAGCATTTT.